Listed here are 27 T cell receptor beta chains from one sample, sequenced in a study of blood T cell repertoires in COVID-19. Clones were sequenced by immunoSEQ multiplex PCR, and TCRdb holds only the in-frame ones, with some missing. The table records roughly 310,000 clones, approximately 90% of them present only once. The sequenced material came from PBMCs or T cells enriched from blood (not recorded which). These receptors all come from a woman aged 40 to 50 who had recovered from COVID-19.

The chain has TRBV6-5 and TRBJ1-4, with 8 bases matching TRBD1. CDR1 is MNHEY, CDR2 SVGAGI, per germline. Trimming cost V 5 bases and J 8 bases; bases outside gene matches: 10. This CDR3 is built from 15 residues. The CDR3 protein is CASSKIPGTGEKLFF. The CDR3 DNA reads TGTGCCAGCAGTAAGATACCCGGGACAGGCGAAAAACTGTTTTTT.

The chain has TRBV7-6 and TRBJ2-5; 16 positions match TRBD2. With 5 bases clipped from V and 4 bases from J, the junction kept 4 bases outside the gene matches. This CDR3 region has 16 residues. The germline V gene encodes CDR1 SGHVS and CDR2 FNYEAQ. CDR3 residues: CASSPGLAGGRETQYF. CDR3 nucleotide sequence: TGTGCCAGCAGCCCGGGACTAGCGGGGGGGCGAGAGACCCAGTACTTC.

Points on this clone: The sample has other DNA sequences that encode this CDR3 too. V and J are TRBV18 and TRBJ1-5, with D hard to call. The V gene lost 2 bases and the J gene lost 0 bases, with 8 bases spanning the gap. The V gene's germline CDR1 is KGHSH and CDR2 LQKENI. This CDR3 has 15 residues. The CDR3 sequence: CASSPGLDSNQPQHF. As DNA, the CDR3 is TGTGCCAGCTCACCAGGACTGGATAGCAATCAGCCCCAGCATTTT.

The V and J genes are TRBV9 and TRBJ1-3, with D hard to call. The CDR3 spans 17 residues. V dropped 6 bases and J dropped 0 bases, with 19 bases sitting between them. The germline V gene has CDR1 SGDLS and CDR2 YYNGEE. The CDR3 coding sequence is TGTGCCAGCACCTCAGGCCCCCGGTTTGACTCTGGAAACACCATATATTTT. Protein sequence: CASTSGPRFDSGNTIYF.

The CDR3 region has the DNA TGTGCCAGCAGCTCCACAGGGGGCAGGGACAATGAGCAGTTCTTC. This codes for CASSSTGGRDNEQFF. The rearrangement uses TRBV28 and TRBJ2-1, with 9 bases matching TRBD1. CDR1 is MDHEN, CDR2 SYDVKM, per germline. After removal of 6 bases from V and 5 bases from J, the junction contained 8 bases not matched to a gene. The CDR3 is made up of 15 amino acids.

This clone was recorded a few times. The chain combines TRBV30 with TRBJ2-7; 7 bases match TRBD1. The junction had 5 bases not matched to a gene; V was cut back by 1 base and J by 5 bases. The CDR3 is 13 amino acids. Per germline, CDR1 GTSNPN and CDR2 SVGIG (reference sequence). The CDR3 nucleotides read TGTGCCTGGAGTGGGGGACAGTCCCACGAGCAGTACTTC. This encodes CAWSGGQSHEQYF. Full variable domain (rest looked up from reference TRBV30 and TRBJ2-7): SQTIHQWPATLVQPVGSPLSLECTVEGTSNPNLYWYRQAAGRGLQLLFYSVGIGQISSEVPQNLSASRPQDRQFILSSKKLLLSDSGFYLCAWSGGQSHEQYFGPGTRLTVT.

The V and J genes are TRBV7-9 and TRBJ2-1, with 14 bases identical to TRBD2. CDR3 length: 16 amino acids. V was clipped by 1 base and J by 12 bases; unmatched bases: 8. Germline CDR1 and CDR2: SEHNR and FQNEAQ (reference sequence). The CDR3 bases are TGTGCCAGCAGCTTAGAAATGGGACTAGCGGGAGTTGGGCAGTTCTTC. Amino acids: CASSLEMGLAGVGQFF.

The genes are TRBV29-1 and TRBJ1-2, with TRBD1 matching over 8 bases. Looked up from germline, CDR1 is SQVTM and CDR2 is ANQGSEA. The CDR3 is 14 residues long. Trimming cost V 6 bases and J 4 bases; bases outside gene matches: 10. DNA for the CDR3: TGCAGCGTCGTGCAACAGGGGGATTTCTATGGCTACACCTTC. As protein: CSVVQQGDFYGYTF.

The CDR3 sequence: CASSLGGERAQYF. CDR3 in DNA: TGTGCCAGCAGCTTGGGGGGGGAGAGGGCCCAGTACTTC. The chain has TRBV7-2 and TRBJ2-5; 7 nucleotides line up with TRBD2. The CDR3 extends over 13 amino acids. After removal of 3 bases from V and 9 bases from J, the junction contained 7 bases not matched to a gene. In germline, CDR1 is SGHTA, CDR2 FQGNSA.

CDR3 sequence: CASSSQALNTEAFF. CDR3 in DNA: TGCGCCAGCAGCTCACAGGCCCTGAACACTGAAGCTTTCTTT. J is TRBJ1-1 and V is TRBV4-1; D perhaps matches TRBD1 (5 bases). This CDR3 spans 14 amino acids. V was cut by 5 bases and J by 0 bases, with 10 bases left in between. Germline lookup yields CDR1 MGHRA and CDR2 YSYEKL.

Concerning this clone itself: One end of the junction does not line up with germline, which may come from a read error. This chain links TRBV6-2 or TRBV6-3 with TRBJ2-5, with D possibly being TRBD2 (6 bases). Germline CDR1 is MNHEY and CDR2 is SVGEGT. The CDR3 is 14 amino acids. The chain's CDR3 is CASNYVGGKETQYF. The CDR3 DNA is TGTGCCAGCAATTACGTTGGGGGGAAAGAGACCCAGTACTTC.

The chain uses TRBV6-8 and TRBJ1-5; weak D call: TRBD1 (5 bases). Trimming took 3 bases from V and 4 from J, leaving 16 bases between them. Germline CDR1 is MNHGY and CDR2 is SAAAGT. The CDR3 is made up of 16 amino acids. As DNA, the CDR3 is TGTGCCAGCAGTTATAGCCGCAGGGACTTAAATCAGCCCCAGCATTTT. As protein: CASSYSRRDLNQPQHF.

This chain links TRBV28 with TRBJ2-3, with 9 bases aligning to TRBD2. The CDR3 sequence is 17 residues long. Germline V lookup: CDR1 MDHEN, CDR2 SYDVKM. Trimming at V came to 7 bases and at J to 5 bases, leaving 16 bases not matched to a gene. DNA of the CDR3: TGTGCCAGCAACTCTTATGGGCGGGGGGGCCAAGGAGATACGCAGTATTTT. Amino acids: CASNSYGRGGQGDTQYF.

This clone has just one count. The CDR3 DNA follows: TGTGCCAGCAGCTTACTCACAGGGGTCATTAGCATTCAGTACTTC. Protein sequence: CASSLLTGVISIQYF. The chain uses TRBV11-2 and TRBJ2-4, with 7 nucleotides matching TRBD1. With V trimmed by 2 bases and J by 9 bases, 10 bases remained unmatched. The CDR3 is 15 amino acids. Germline-derived CDR1 and CDR2 are SGHAT and FQNNGV.

The chain combines TRBV29-1 with TRBJ2-7; a possible D gene is TRBD1 (5 bases). Trimming pared 5 bases from V and 2 bases from J, leaving 13 bases between. CDR1 and CDR2 (germline): SQVTM, ANQGSEA. This CDR3 is built from 13 residues. The CDR3 here is CSVQGGRTYEQYF. DNA for the CDR3: TGCAGCGTTCAGGGTGGAAGGACCTACGAGCAGTACTTC.

The CDR3 region is CASSTTLAGGRKDTQYF. CDR3 DNA: TGTGCCAGCAGCACCACTTTAGCGGGGGGGCGTAAAGATACGCAGTATTTT. The chain is built from TRBV9 and TRBJ2-3, with 11 bases matching TRBD2. This CDR3 has 17 residues. V was clipped by 4 bases and J by 5 bases; unmatched bases: 12. CDR1 is SGDLS, CDR2 YYNGEE, per germline.

The rearrangement uses TRBV10-1 and TRBJ2-1, with 10 bases that match TRBD2. J was trimmed by 8 bases and V by 5 bases; bases with no gene match: 3. This CDR3 has 13 residues. The germline V gene encodes CDR1 WNHNN and CDR2 SYGVQD (reference sequence). This CDR3 reads CASSWSGGDEQFF. The CDR3 DNA is TGCGCCAGCAGTTGGAGCGGGGGGGATGAGCAGTTCTTC.

The chain uses TRBV28 and TRBJ2-3, with TRBD2 identical over 7 bases. The CDR3 is 15 amino acids. Germline V gene sequence: CDR1 MDHEN, CDR2 SYDVKM. J gave up 1 base and V 3 bases, and 4 bases lay outside the gene matches. CDR3 sequence: CASSFAAGGTDTQYF. CDR3 sequence (DNA): TGTGCCAGCAGTTTCGCGGCGGGGGGCACAGATACGCAGTATTTT.

This chain connects TRBV5-4 to TRBJ1-1; tentative D call: TRBD1 (6 bases). The CDR3 sequence is 13 residues long. V shed 6 bases and J shed 1 base, with 10 bases lying between them. Germline assignment: CDR1 SGHNT and CDR2 YYREEE (reference sequence). The CDR3 region is CASTRGANTEAFF. The CDR3 DNA sequence: TGTGCCAGCACACGGGGGGCGAACACTGAAGCTTTCTTT.

The genes are TRBV7-2 and TRBJ2-1; D is perhaps TRBD1 (5 bases). Trimming left V 1 base short and J 4 bases short, with 11 bases between. The CDR3 sequence is 15 residues long. The germline gives CDR1 SGHTA, CDR2 FQGNSA. This chain's CDR3 is CASSLEGNRYNEQFF. In DNA form, the CDR3 reads TGTGCCAGCAGCTTAGAGGGGAACAGGTACAATGAGCAGTTCTTC.

V usage is TRBV6-2 or TRBV6-3 and J usage is TRBJ2-7, with a tentative D call TRBD1 (7 bases). Trimming removed 6 bases from V and 3 bases from J, with 15 bases in between. The CDR3 consists of 14 residues. Germline V gene data show CDR1 as MNHEY and CDR2 as SVGEGT. The CDR3, as DNA: TGTGCCAGCAGCGTTGCGGGACAGTTCTACGAGCAGTACTTC. Translating it yields CASSVAGQFYEQYF.

The gene calls are TRBV19 and TRBJ1-2; TRBD1 agrees at 7 bases. The CDR3 is 14 amino acids. The ends lost 3 bases at V and 5 bases at J; junction bases unmatched: 6. CDR1 LNHDA and CDR2 SQIVND come from the germline V gene (reference sequence). DNA of the CDR3: TGTGCCAGTAGTATGGAGGGGGCGGGTTATGGCTACACCTTC. Protein: CASSMEGAGYGYTF.

The chain carries TRBV28 and TRBJ1-2; D not resolved. V shed 1 base and J shed 6 bases, with 15 bases lying between them. This CDR3 spans 15 amino acids. The germline V gene encodes CDR1 MDHEN and CDR2 SYDVKM. The CDR3 DNA sequence: TGTGCCAGCAGTTTATACGGCGCCCTAGTGGATGGCTACACCTTC. Amino acid sequence: CASSLYGALVDGYTF.

The chain joins TRBV18 to TRBJ2-5; 9 bases are a match to TRBD1. Trimming cost V 6 bases and J 2 bases; bases outside gene matches: 7. Germline CDR1 and CDR2: KGHSH and LQKENI. This CDR3 is built from 15 residues. In DNA form, the CDR3 reads TGTGCCAGCTCGTCGGGACAGGGCTCACAAGAGACCCAGTACTTC. Its protein is CASSSGQGSQETQYF.

The V gene is TRBV4-2, the J gene TRBJ2-6, with 13 bases aligning to TRBD2. This CDR3 spans 18 amino acids. Germline assignment: CDR1 LGHNA and CDR2 YNFKEQ. The V segment lost 2 bases and the J segment 3 bases; nucleotides outside the gene matches: 4. The CDR3 nucleotides are TGTGCCAGCAGCCAAACTAGCGGGAGGGCCAGTGGGGCCAACGTCCTGACTTTC. This translates into CASSQTSGRASGANVLTF.

V usage is TRBV4-1 and J usage is TRBJ1-2; D gene unclear. Germline V gives CDR1 MGHRA, CDR2 YSYEKL. The CDR3 runs 17 residues. Trimming pared 2 bases from V and 8 bases from J, leaving 24 bases between. CDR3 region: CASSQLPLPNPSYGYTF. Written as DNA, the CDR3 is TGCGCCAGCAGCCAACTACCCCTCCCGAACCCTAGCTACGGCTACACCTTC.

This clone was observed a handful of times. The chain employs TRBV7-3 and TRBJ2-3, with 7 bases identical to TRBD2. V lost 4 bases, J lost 8 bases, and 15 bases stayed unmatched. The CDR3 is 16 residues long. CDR1 is SGHTA and CDR2 is FQGTGA in the germline V gene. This CDR3 reads CASSSASLMGEGTQYF. The CDR3 DNA follows: TGTGCCAGCAGCTCGGCTAGCCTCATGGGGGAGGGTACGCAGTATTTT.